A single sample gave rise to the 32 T cell receptor beta chains below, sequenced in a study of neurological immune-mediated disorders. TCRdb analysed the 5' RACE reads with MiXCR anew, one entry per CDR3 protein. The sample has tens of thousands of distinct CDR3 sequences; approximately 5% are singletons. The source material was CD4+ T cells from blood. All receptors derive from a man aged 18 to 29 in good health.

The chain uses TRBV10-1 and TRBJ2-1; 7 positions agree with TRBD2. The CDR3 sequence is 17 residues long. Losses at the gene ends were 6 bases for V and 4 bases for J; bases not matched to a gene: 15. Germline CDR1 reads WNHNN; CDR2 reads SYGVQD (reference sequence). CDR3 in amino acids: CASRGFIERGEYNEQFF. The CDR3, as DNA: TGCGCCAGCAGGGGTTTTATAGAACGGGGGGAATACAATGAGCAGTTCTTC.

This clonotype was counted ten times or more. The chain couples TRBV11-3 to TRBJ2-5; 9 bases line up with TRBD2. CDR3 length: 16 amino acids. J lost 4 bases, V lost 4 bases, and 10 bases had no gene match. Germline V gene data show CDR1 as SGHNT and CDR2 as YENEEA. This chain's CDR3 is CASSSMSGGPGETQYF. As DNA, the CDR3 is TGTGCCAGCAGCTCCATGAGCGGGGGGCCGGGAGAGACCCAGTACTTC.

There are many counts of this clonotype. The gene calls are TRBV20-1 and TRBJ1-4; D uncertain. Trimming took off 4 bases at V and 4 bases at J, with 10 bases between the two ends. Germline V lookup: CDR1 DFQATT, CDR2 SNEGSKA (reference sequence). The length of the CDR3 is 13 residues. CDR3 sequence reads: CSAITTRNEKLFF. The CDR3 DNA follows: TGCAGTGCTATCACGACCCGTAATGAAAAACTGTTTTTT.

This clonotype occurred many times. V and J are TRBV12-3 or TRBV12-4 and TRBJ1-5; possible D gene TRBD1, 6 bases. The CDR3 consists of 15 residues. Deletions cut 5 bases from V and 3 bases from J, with 14 bases between. CDR3 loop: CASSHRDRDNQPQHF. The CDR3 DNA reads as TGTGCCAGCAGTCACAGGGACCGGGACAATCAGCCCCAGCATTTT.

This clonotype was recorded at least ten times. CDR3 in amino acids: CSVEDRAGPLTQYF. The DNA of the CDR3 is TGCAGCGTTGAAGATCGGGCCGGTCCGTTGACCCAGTACTTC. J is TRBJ2-5 and V is TRBV29-1; D is unclear. The CDR3 loop spans 14 amino acids. Germline V gives CDR1 SQVTM, CDR2 ANQGSEA. V was pared by 0 bases and J by 7 bases, with 15 bases between.

This clonotype was found many times. CDR3 residues: CSARGSSGGNQETQYF. In DNA, the CDR3 is TGCAGTGCTAGAGGATCTAGCGGGGGTAACCAAGAGACCCAGTACTTC. The chain combines TRBV20-1 with TRBJ2-5, with 10 bases lining up with TRBD2. V trimming: 1 base; J trimming: 0 bases; junction bases outside the gene matches: 5. The CDR3 has 16 amino acids. The germline gives CDR1 DFQATT, CDR2 SNEGSKA (reference sequence).

This clonotype has ten or more counts. This chain uses TRBV5-6 with TRBJ2-3; D might be TRBD1 (5 bases). V was shortened by 4 bases and J by 2 bases, with 8 bases between the two germline ends. Germline V gene lookup returns CDR1 SGHDT and CDR2 YYEEEE. This CDR3 comprises 13 residues. CDR3 sequence (DNA): TGTGCCAGCAGCCCAGGGATCACAGATACGCAGTATTTT. Translated, it gives CASSPGITDTQYF.

This clonotype came up many times. This chain links TRBV6-1 with TRBJ1-2; 10 nucleotides match TRBD1. The CDR3 extends over 16 amino acids. The V segment lost 5 bases and the J segment 2 bases; nucleotides outside the gene matches: 8. CDR1 MNHNS and CDR2 SASEGT come from the germline V gene. Here the CDR3 reads CASSLPGQGRNYGYTF. The CDR3 nucleotides read TGTGCCAGCAGTTTACCGGGACAGGGGAGGAACTATGGCTACACCTTC.

This clonotype has more than one count but fewer than ten. The chain uses TRBV11-3 and TRBJ2-7, with D maybe TRBD2 (7 bases). This CDR3 spans 14 amino acids. V lost 1 base and J 5 bases, leaving 12 bases between the germline ends. CDR1 SGHNT and CDR2 YENEEA come from the germline V gene. CDR3 nucleotides: TGTGCCAGCAGCTTAGGGGCGGGGGCCCACGAGCAGTACTTC. Translation gives CASSLGAGAHEQYF.

This clonotype has at least ten counts. The chain couples TRBV6-6 to TRBJ1-2; D gene unclear. This CDR3 region has 13 residues. CDR1 is MNHNY, CDR2 SVGAGI, per germline (reference sequence). The ends were cut back, 5 bases at V and 4 bases at J, with 11 bases in the middle. The CDR3 sequence is CASSRTEVYGYTF. The DNA for the CDR3 is TGTGCCAGCAGTCGTACCGAGGTCTATGGCTACACCTTC.

The table lists this clonotype with many counts. The chain couples TRBV7-9 to TRBJ1-4; no clear D gene. The CDR3 sequence is 14 residues long. The V end was cut by 5 bases, the J end by 5 bases, with 12 bases between. Germline CDR1 and CDR2: SEHNR and FQNEAQ (reference sequence). Here the CDR3 DNA reads TGTGCCAGCAGCCCCGGGCACCGGAATGAAAAACTGTTTTTT. Amino acid sequence: CASSPGHRNEKLFF.

Ten or more counts support this clonotype. The chain uses TRBV11-2 and TRBJ2-1; 9 bases align to TRBD2. Germline loops: CDR1 SGHAT, CDR2 FQNNGV. The V segment lost 4 bases and the J segment 5 bases; nucleotides outside the gene matches: 9. This CDR3 comprises 16 residues. DNA for the CDR3: TGTGCCAGCAGCTCCCAAAGCGGGGGGCATCACAATGAGCAGTTCTTC. Its translation: CASSSQSGGHHNEQFF.

This clonotype occurred many times. This chain connects TRBV5-1 to TRBJ2-2; D not certain. The CDR3 spans 12 residues. Trimming pared 4 bases from V and 10 bases from J, leaving 11 bases between. The germline V gene encodes CDR1 SGHRS and CDR2 YFSETQ. In nucleotides, the CDR3 is TGCGCCAGCAGCCGGTCATTTGTGGAGCTGTTTTTT. Translation gives CASSRSFVELFF. Full variable domain (outside the CDR3, taken from reference TRBV5-1 and TRBJ2-2): KAGVTQTPRYLIKTRGQQVTLSCSPISGHRSVSWYQQTPGQGLQFLFEYFSETQRNKGNFPGRFSGRQFSNSRSEMNVSTLELGDSALYLCASSRSFVELFFGEGSRLTVL.

In this sample, this clonotype turned up many times. The CDR3 reads CATSETATAETQYF. CDR3 bases: TGTGCCACCAGTGAGACGGCCACGGCGGAGACCCAGTACTTC. The chain joins TRBV24-1 to TRBJ2-5; D gene unclear. Germline-derived CDR1 and CDR2 are KGHDR and SFDVKD. Between the trimmed V and J ends, which lost 4 bases and 5 bases, there was a span of 13 bases. The CDR3 is 14 amino acids.

This clonotype occurred many times. V gene TRBV20-1 combines with J gene TRBJ2-3; the match to TRBD1 covers 9 bases. This CDR3 contains 17 residues. V lost 0 bases to trimming and J lost 1 base; unmatched junction nucleotides: 8. Germline CDR1 is DFQATT and CDR2 is SNEGSKA (reference sequence). The CDR3 spells CSARDRAWTGGTDTQYF. The CDR3 bases are TGCAGTGCTAGAGATCGGGCCTGGACAGGGGGCACAGATACGCAGTATTTT.

By frequency in the sample, this clonotype is medium-sized. The chain recombines TRBV28 with TRBJ2-3; 8 bases agree with TRBD2. Germline CDR1 reads MDHEN; CDR2 reads SYDVKM. CDR3 length: 15 residues. Germline trimming cut 0 bases from V and 1 base from J; bases unmatched to any gene: 0. The CDR3 sequence is CASSLWTSGTDTQYF. As DNA, the CDR3 is TGTGCCAGCAGTTTATGGACTAGCGGCACAGATACGCAGTATTTT.

This clonotype was seen many times. The chain is built from TRBV6-6 and TRBJ2-3; no firm D call. Germline assignment: CDR1 MNHNY and CDR2 SVGAGI (reference sequence). The CDR3 contains 14 residues. The V end was cut by 0 bases, the J end by 4 bases, with 8 bases between. The CDR3 is CASSYSTTSDTQYF. The CDR3 DNA reads as TGTGCCAGCAGTTACTCAACAACATCAGATACGCAGTATTTT.

At least ten counts were recorded for this clonotype. This sequence joins TRBV20-1 and TRBJ2-7, with unresolved D. V lost 2 bases, J lost 0 bases, and 11 bases lay in between. CDR1 and CDR2 (germline): DFQATT, SNEGSKA (reference sequence). This CDR3 contains 14 residues. The CDR3 region is CSARRRTNSYEQYF. Here the CDR3 DNA reads TGCAGTGCTAGACGACGGACCAACTCCTACGAGCAGTACTTC.

This clonotype has ten or more counts. The V call is TRBV28, the J call TRBJ2-5; no clear D gene. Per the germline V gene, CDR1 is MDHEN and CDR2 is SYDVKM. The CDR3 runs 13 residues. Trimming left V 5 bases short and J 4 bases short, with 11 bases between. CDR3 DNA: TGTGCCAGCAGTACCCCATCGACAGAGACCCAGTACTTC. It yields the protein CASSTPSTETQYF.

V gene TRBV6-5 combines with J gene TRBJ2-3; the D is unclear. Germline CDR1 and CDR2: MNHEY and SVGAGI. There are 17 residues in the CDR3. Trimming took off 0 bases at V and 0 bases at J, with 13 bases between the two ends. The CDR3 DNA reads as TGTGCCAGCAGTTACTCGACCGCGCCTTTTAGCACAGATACGCAGTATTTT. Translation gives CASSYSTAPFSTDTQYF.

In its sample, this clonotype was seen many times. The chain is built from TRBV7-9 and TRBJ2-5; possibly TRBD1 for D (6 bases). V dropped 6 bases and J dropped 5 bases, with 7 bases sitting between them. Per the germline V gene, CDR1 is SEHNR and CDR2 is FQNEAQ (reference sequence). This CDR3 has 11 residues. The CDR3 is CASRTGETQYF. For the CDR3, the DNA is TGTGCCAGCAGAACAGGGGAGACCCAGTACTTC.

This clonotype has a count of ten or more. This chain uses TRBV5-1 with TRBJ2-2; unclear D gene. V shed 4 bases and J shed 6 bases, with 16 bases lying between them. The CDR3 runs 15 residues. Germline CDR1 and CDR2: SGHRS and YFSETQ. CDR3 in amino acids: CASSLLISSAGELFF. The CDR3 DNA sequence: TGCGCCAGCAGCCTACTAATCTCCAGCGCCGGGGAGCTGTTTTTT.

This clonotype was counted ten times or more. The rearrangement uses TRBV20-1 and TRBJ2-1; 12 positions match TRBD2. The trim removed 3 bases at V and 0 bases at J, leaving 9 bases unmatched. The CDR3 extends over 18 amino acids. CDR1 is DFQATT, CDR2 SNEGSKA, per germline (reference sequence). CDR3 sequence (DNA): TGCAGTGCTAGGCGCCCGGGACTAGCGGGTGGCTCCTACAATGAGCAGTTCTTC. Protein product: CSARRPGLAGGSYNEQFF.

This clonotype appeared many times. This chain connects TRBV3-1 to TRBJ2-7, with 8 positions matching TRBD2. This CDR3 is 16 amino acids long. J gave up 6 bases and V 4 bases, and 14 bases lay outside the gene matches. Germline V gene data show CDR1 as LGHDT and CDR2 as YNNKEL (reference sequence). The CDR3 loop is CASSRAPGLGSREQYF. The CDR3 coding sequence is TGTGCCAGCAGCCGCGCTCCGGGACTAGGTTCTCGCGAGCAGTACTTC.

This clonotype was detected ten times or more. The CDR3 DNA follows: TGTGCCAGCAGATATTACCAATCTGGGGCCAACGTCCTGACTTTC. It specifies CASRYYQSGANVLTF. V gene TRBV12-3 or TRBV12-4 combines with J gene TRBJ2-6; D gene ambiguous. V shed 6 bases and J shed 1 base, with 10 bases lying between them. This CDR3 contains 15 residues.

This clonotype was detected ten times or more. This chain links TRBV5-1 with TRBJ2-3; 11 bases align to TRBD2. Germline values: CDR1 SGHRS, CDR2 YFSETQ. The CDR3 covers 15 residues. The V segment lost 2 bases and the J segment 1 base; nucleotides outside the gene matches: 0. The CDR3 region has the DNA TGCGCCAGCAGCTTACTAGCGGGGGGCACAGATACGCAGTATTTT. Its translation: CASSLLAGGTDTQYF.

The sample holds many counts of this clonotype. The chain joins TRBV5-5 to TRBJ1-5; D unclear. V was cut by 0 bases and J by 3 bases, with 13 bases left in between. The CDR3 runs to 16 residues. Germline V gives CDR1 SGHKS, CDR2 YYEKEE (reference sequence). The DNA for the CDR3 is TGTGCCAGCAGCTTGGGGTCGTCAGTCTACAATCAGCCCCAGCATTTT. As protein: CASSLGSSVYNQPQHF.

This clonotype was seen ten or more times. The chain employs TRBV20-1 and TRBJ1-2; D gene uncertain. The germline CDR1 and CDR2 sequences are DFQATT and SNEGSKA (reference sequence). Trimming removed 3 bases at V and 7 bases at J, with 12 bases between. This CDR3 comprises 12 residues. This chain's CDR3 is CSARVGSFGYTF. The DNA for the CDR3 is TGCAGTGCTAGGGTGGGGTCGTTTGGCTACACCTTC.

This clonotype was counted ten times or more. The rearrangement uses TRBV20-1 and TRBJ2-7, with 9 bases that match TRBD1. Germline V gene sequence: CDR1 DFQATT, CDR2 SNEGSKA (reference sequence). The V gene end was trimmed by 0 bases and the J gene end by 2 bases; junction bases not matched to a gene: 5. The CDR3 length is 15 residues. DNA of the CDR3: TGCAGTGCTAGAGATCCCGGGACAGGGACCTACGAGCAGTACTTC. Translated, it gives CSARDPGTGTYEQYF.

This clonotype was found many times. The rearrangement uses TRBV5-5 and TRBJ2-3; 10 bases map to TRBD2. From germline, CDR1 is SGHKS and CDR2 YYEKEE (reference sequence). V lost 4 bases to trimming and J lost 3 bases; unmatched junction nucleotides: 8. The CDR3 is made up of 16 amino acids. The CDR3 here is CASSIFGTSETDTQYF. As DNA, the CDR3 is TGTGCCAGCAGCATTTTCGGGACTAGCGAGACAGATACGCAGTATTTT.

This clonotype was recorded many times. J is TRBJ2-1 and V is TRBV7-9, with D hard to call. CDR1 and CDR2 from the germline V gene are SEHNR and FQNEAQ (reference sequence). The ends were cut back, 1 base at V and 6 bases at J, with 10 bases in the middle. The CDR3 is 14 residues long. CDR3 residues: CASSLGSDFNEQFF. The CDR3 bases are TGTGCCAGCAGCTTAGGGTCAGACTTCAATGAGCAGTTCTTC.

This clonotype was picked up many times. The rearrangement links TRBV5-1 to TRBJ2-1; 11 bases are a match to TRBD1. Germline-derived CDR1 and CDR2 are SGHRS and YFSETQ. With V trimmed by 4 bases and J by 6 bases, 3 bases remained unmatched. The CDR3 is made up of 14 amino acids. The CDR3 DNA sequence: TGCGCCAGCAGCCTGGGACAGGGGGGCAATGAGCAGTTCTTC. It specifies CASSLGQGGNEQFF.